What follows are 9 T cell receptor beta chains derived from one specimen sequenced in a study of T cells in Graves' hyperthyroidism and ophthalmopathy. The investigators amplified TCR beta CDR3 regions from RNA transcripts. First-round RT-PCR targeting the TCR CDR3 was performed with the HTBI primer set. TCRdb called the multiplex PCR reads again in MiXCR, with one record for every CDR3 protein. The profile shows some 550,000 distinct CDR3 sequences, around 21% of them singletons. The sample taken for sequencing was blood. These TCRs come from a man between 18 and 29 years old with Graves' hyperthyroidism.

This clonotype was counted a few times. The V call is TRBV2, the J call TRBJ2-3; 8 bases agree with TRBD2. The germline CDR1 and CDR2 sequences are SNHLY and FYNNEI. The junction had 9 bases not matched to a gene; V was cut back by 10 bases and J by 6 bases. The length of the CDR3 is 13 residues. This chain's CDR3 is CATLADLGDTQYF. The DNA for the CDR3 is TGTGCCACACTAGCGGACTTGGGGGATACGCAGTATTTT.

This clonotype was found a few times. This chain uses TRBV20-1 with TRBJ2-7; TRBD1 agrees at 8 bases. The junction had 10 bases not matched to a gene; V was cut back by 2 bases and J by 4 bases. Germline V gives CDR1 DFQATT, CDR2 SNEGSKA (reference sequence). The CDR3 contains 15 residues. CDR3 sequence reads: CSARYSGQGSYEQYF. CDR3 nucleotides: TGCAGTGCTAGATACTCCGGACAGGGTTCGTACGAGCAGTACTTC.

In this sample, this clonotype turned up many times. The chain links TRBV7-3 to TRBJ2-5; 8 bases are a match to TRBD2. Germline CDR1 and CDR2: SGHTA and FQGTGA. The CDR3 spans 13 residues. V lost 3 bases, J lost 9 bases, and 6 bases stayed unmatched. CDR3 region: CASSFQRGRPQYF. DNA for the CDR3: TGTGCCAGCAGCTTCCAGCGGGGGCGTCCCCAGTACTTC.

This clonotype appeared a few times. The V and J genes are TRBV12-3 or TRBV12-4 and TRBJ2-6, with TRBD1 identical over 10 bases. Trimming cost V 7 bases and J 4 bases; bases outside gene matches: 4. The CDR3 extends over 15 amino acids. CDR3 loop: CASKRQGAGANVLTF. The CDR3 nucleotides are TGTGCCAGCAAGAGACAGGGGGCAGGGGCCAACGTCCTGACTTTC.

This clonotype occurred many times. This chain links TRBV12-3 or TRBV12-4 with TRBJ2-5, with 7 bases fitting TRBD1. The CDR3 length is 13 residues. Trimming removed 7 bases from V and 7 bases from J; junction bases left unmatched: 9. The CDR3 DNA reads TGTGCCAGCACAAGGACAGGAATGGGGACCCAGTACTTC. Translated, it gives CASTRTGMGTQYF.

This clonotype was recorded many times. This chain uses TRBV28 with TRBJ1-5, with D possibly TRBD1 on 5 matching bases. The V end lost 6 bases, the J end lost 0 bases, and 24 bases lay between the germline ends. The CDR3 spans 19 residues. Germline CDR1 is MDHEN and CDR2 is SYDVKM. CDR3 sequence reads: CASSLLVDRGGDSNQPQHF. CDR3 DNA: TGTGCCAGCAGCTTGCTTGTAGACAGAGGAGGGGATAGCAATCAGCCCCAGCATTTT.

In its sample, this clonotype was seen many times. The V call is TRBV19, the J call TRBJ1-5; no firm D call. The length of the CDR3 is 12 residues. The germline V and J ends were trimmed by 10 bases and 4 bases, with 11 bases remaining between them. CDR1 LNHDA and CDR2 SQIVND come from the germline V gene (reference sequence). The CDR3 DNA follows: TGTGCCACCGCTTTTGGGAATCAGCCCCAGCATTTT. Its protein product is CATAFGNQPQHF.

The table lists this clonotype with many counts. The chain recombines TRBV28 with TRBJ2-4, with D perhaps TRBD1 (6 bases). The CDR3 has 17 residues. Germline CDR1 reads MDHEN; CDR2 reads SYDVKM. V lost 5 bases and J 0 bases, leaving 17 bases between the germline ends. CDR3 bases: TGTGCCAGCAGTGACGACAGGTGGGGGCTAGCCAAAAACATTCAGTACTTC. As protein: CASSDDRWGLAKNIQYF.

This clonotype was seen a few times. This sequence joins TRBV28 and TRBJ1-1; D possibly corresponds to TRBD1 (5 bases). Trimming cost V 4 bases and J 9 bases, with 12 bases left between them. Germline assignment: CDR1 MDHEN and CDR2 SYDVKM. The CDR3 consists of 12 residues. The CDR3 reads CASSSGGDKAFF. DNA for the CDR3: TGTGCCAGCAGTTCCGGGGGGGATAAAGCTTTCTTT.